Each of the 22 T cell receptor beta chains below was sequenced from the same sample in a study of T cells after yellow fever vaccination. TCRdb re-called the 5' RACE reads with MiXCR, one entry per CDR3 protein. The sample records 400,000 or so distinct CDR3 sequences, roughly 20% being singletons. Sequencing was performed on PBMCs, taken before the yellow fever booster vaccination. These receptors all come from a man in his late teens or twenties who received the YFV17D yellow fever vaccine.

This rearrangement joins TRBV6-2 or TRBV6-3 to TRBJ2-1, with a weak D call TRBD2 (6 bases). There are 11 residues in the CDR3. Germline-derived CDR1 and CDR2 are MNHEY and SVGEGT. V was clipped by 10 bases and J by 8 bases, with 12 bases between them. The CDR3 sequence: CATGGTDEQFF. Written as DNA, the CDR3 is TGTGCCACTGGGGGGACCGATGAGCAGTTCTTC.

This clonotype was detected a few times. This chain's CDR3 is CSVEDRVQGGYQETQYF. DNA for the CDR3: TGCAGCGTTGAAGATCGGGTCCAGGGGGGATACCAAGAGACCCAGTACTTC. The chain joins TRBV29-1 to TRBJ2-5; possibly TRBD1 for D (7 bases). This CDR3 comprises 17 residues. Trimming stripped 0 bases from V and 0 bases from J, with 17 bases between. CDR1 and CDR2 from the germline V gene are SQVTM and ANQGSEA. Filled out from reference TRBV29-1 and TRBJ2-5, the complete variable domain reads SAVISQKPSRDICQRGTSLTIQCQVDSQVTMMFWYRQQPGQSLTLIATANQGSEATYESGFVIDKFPISRPNLTFSTLTVSNMSPEDSSIYLCSVEDRVQGGYQETQYFGPGTRLLVL.

The CDR3 sequence is CASSEMIGVRSYGYTF. In DNA, the CDR3 is TGTGCCAGCAGTGAAATGATCGGGGTGCGCAGCTATGGCTACACCTTC. The V and J genes are TRBV6-1 and TRBJ1-2, with D unresolved. This CDR3 is built from 16 residues. V lost 2 bases and J 4 bases, leaving 17 bases between the germline ends. The germline CDR1 and CDR2 sequences are MNHNS and SASEGT.

Only a few counts were recorded for this clonotype. CDR3 coding DNA: TGTGCCAGCAGCTGGGACGATGGGGGCAATCAGCCCCAGCATTTT. This gives the protein CASSWDDGGNQPQHF. The gene calls are TRBV6-2 or TRBV6-3 and TRBJ1-5, with D perhaps matching TRBD1 (5 bases). V was shortened by 6 bases and J by 2 bases, with 14 bases between the two germline ends. The CDR3 contains 15 residues. The germline gives CDR1 MNHEY, CDR2 SVGEGT.

V gene TRBV5-4 combines with J gene TRBJ2-3; TRBD1 matches 9 bases. Germline-derived CDR1 and CDR2 are SGHNT and YYREEE (reference sequence). The junction had 7 bases not matched to a gene; V was cut back by 5 bases and J by 0 bases. CDR3 size: 16 residues. Here the CDR3 reads CASSTQGARSTDTQYF. The CDR3 DNA sequence: TGTGCCAGCAGTACACAGGGGGCGCGAAGCACAGATACGCAGTATTTT.

V and J are TRBV11-2 and TRBJ2-3; D possibly uses TRBD1 or TRBD2 (5 bases each). Between the trimmed V and J ends, which lost 5 bases and 2 bases, there was a span of 20 bases. CDR1 and CDR2 from the germline V gene are SGHAT and FQNNGV. The CDR3 extends over 17 amino acids. The CDR3 is CASSRYLYRDDTDTQYF. CDR3 bases: TGTGCCAGCAGCCGGTACCTATACCGGGACGACACAGATACGCAGTATTTT.

There are a few counts of this clonotype. The chain employs TRBV7-9 and TRBJ2-4, with 8 bases fitting TRBD1. Germline V gene sequence: CDR1 SEHNR, CDR2 FQNEAQ (reference sequence). The J segment lost 2 bases and the V segment lost 5 bases, leaving 8 bases of the junction unmatched. The CDR3 covers 16 residues. Here the CDR3 reads CASSNTGGVPKNIQYF. CDR3 bases: TGTGCCAGCAGCAATACAGGGGGAGTTCCCAAAAACATTCAGTACTTC.

V gene TRBV11-2 combines with J gene TRBJ2-7, with 8 bases that match TRBD1. V lost 0 bases and J lost 6; bases outside the gene matches: 7. Germline V CDR1 and CDR2: SGHAT, FQNNGV. The CDR3 consists of 15 residues. The CDR3: CASSLDGQGAAEQYF. As DNA, the CDR3 is TGTGCCAGCAGCTTAGATGGGCAGGGGGCGGCCGAGCAGTACTTC.

This chain uses TRBV20-1 with TRBJ2-1; 10 bases agree with TRBD2. CDR1 is DFQATT, CDR2 SNEGSKA, per germline (reference sequence). V lost 5 bases to trimming and J lost 5 bases; unmatched junction nucleotides: 3. CDR3 length equals 13 residues. CDR3 residues: CSARTSGHNEQFF. Here the CDR3 DNA reads TGCAGTGCTCGGACTAGCGGACACAATGAGCAGTTCTTC.

This chain links TRBV7-2 with TRBJ2-4; the match to TRBD2 covers 12 bases. The CDR3 consists of 18 residues. With 2 bases clipped from V and 9 bases from J, the junction kept 14 bases outside the gene matches. Germline loops: CDR1 SGHTA, CDR2 FQGNSA. In nucleotides, the CDR3 is TGTGCCAGCAGCTTATCTTCGTACTCTAGCGGGGGGGCAGGCATTCAGTACTTC. Translating it yields CASSLSSYSSGGAGIQYF.

The chain recombines TRBV7-9 with TRBJ1-3, with D hard to call. Trimming left V 1 base short and J 0 bases short, with 7 bases between. Germline CDR1 reads SEHNR; CDR2 reads FQNEAQ (reference sequence). The CDR3 totals 15 residues. The CDR3 region has the DNA TGTGCCAGCAGCTTAGGATGGAACTCTGGAAACACCATATATTTT. Protein sequence: CASSLGWNSGNTIYF.

This clonotype was observed a few times. This chain connects TRBV7-2 to TRBJ1-5, with TRBD1 as a possible D gene (6 bases). The germline V gene has CDR1 SGHTA and CDR2 FQGNSA. The CDR3 totals 13 residues. V was pared by 5 bases and J by 3 bases, with 8 bases between. The CDR3 loop is CASSTGPNQPQHF. Here the CDR3 DNA reads TGTGCCAGCAGCACAGGGCCCAATCAGCCCCAGCATTTT.

This clonotype has ten or more counts. V is TRBV7-9 and J is TRBJ2-2; 7 nucleotides match TRBD2. The CDR3 runs 16 residues. V dropped 4 bases and J dropped 1; count of bases not matched to a gene: 6. Per germline, CDR1 SEHNR and CDR2 FQNEAQ (reference sequence). CDR3 region: CASSYRGGRNTGELFF. The CDR3 DNA is TGTGCCAGCAGCTACCGGGGAGGGCGGAACACCGGGGAGCTGTTTTTT. The full variable domain, its missing parts supplied by reference TRBV7-9 and TRBJ2-2, is DTGVSQNPRHKITKRGQNVTFRCDPISEHNRLYWYRQTLGQGPEFLTYFQNEAQLEKSRLLSDRFSAERPKGSFSTLEIQRTEQGDSAMYLCASSYRGGRNTGELFFGEGSRLTVL.

V is TRBV27 and J is TRBJ1-1, with D unresolved. The CDR3 loop spans 14 amino acids. Germline V CDR1 and CDR2: MNHEY, SMNVEV (reference sequence). Between the trimmed V and J ends, which lost 4 bases and 3 bases, there was a span of 12 bases. This CDR3 is CASSSHPGDTEAFF. In DNA, the CDR3 is TGTGCCAGCAGTTCCCACCCCGGGGACACTGAAGCTTTCTTT.

This clonotype has a count of ten or more. J is TRBJ2-7 and V is TRBV7-9; D is uncertain. Trimming took off 0 bases at V and 0 bases at J, with 9 bases between the two ends. The CDR3 runs 15 residues. In germline, CDR1 is SEHNR, CDR2 FQNEAQ (reference sequence). The CDR3 loop is CASSLAGPSSYEQYF. Here the CDR3 DNA reads TGTGCCAGCAGCTTAGCAGGGCCCTCCTCCTACGAGCAGTACTTC.

This clonotype has a handful of counts. The chain carries TRBV5-1 and TRBJ2-5; possibly TRBD1 or TRBD2 for D (5 bases each). With 4 bases removed from V and 5 bases from J, the gap between germline ends came to 15 bases. The CDR3 length is 14 residues. Germline loops: CDR1 SGHRS, CDR2 YFSETQ. The CDR3: CASSRGPTSETQYF. CDR3 in DNA: TGCGCCAGCAGCCGGGGCCCGACGAGTGAGACCCAGTACTTC.

The rearrangement uses TRBV7-2 and TRBJ2-3; a possible D gene is TRBD1 (5 bases). There are 16 residues in the CDR3. Between the trimmed V and J ends, which lost 5 bases and 5 bases, there was a span of 20 bases. CDR1 and CDR2 from the germline V gene are SGHTA and FQGNSA. CDR3 nucleotide sequence: TGTGCCAGCAGCGCCTACAGGAAAAACTGGGAAGATACGCAGTATTTT. Protein: CASSAYRKNWEDTQYF.

This clonotype was recorded a few times. Sequence at one end of the junction differs from germline and may be a read error. V gene TRBV29-1 combines with J gene TRBJ2-3; 7 nucleotides line up with TRBD1. This CDR3 spans 13 amino acids. Germline CDR1 and CDR2: SQVTM and ANQGSEA. CDR3 in amino acids: CSVENRGADTQYF. The CDR3 DNA reads TGCAGCGTGGAGAACAGGGGTGCAGACACGCAGTATTTT.

The J gene is TRBJ2-7, the V gene TRBV5-1, with 7 bases fitting TRBD1. Germline CDR1 SGHRS, CDR2 YFSETQ. The CDR3 is 13 amino acids. V dropped 1 base and J dropped 5; count of bases not matched to a gene: 3. CDR3 sequence: CASSLTGVDEQYV. As DNA, the CDR3 is TGCGCCAGCAGCTTGACAGGGGTAGACGAGCAGTACGTC.

This clonotype was found a few times. The chain is built from TRBV9 and TRBJ2-3, with D perhaps matching TRBD1 (7 bases). The CDR3 spans 15 residues. Germline CDR1 SGDLS, CDR2 YYNGEE. V was trimmed by 3 bases and J by 2 bases, leaving 13 bases between them. The CDR3 region is CASSDQGGFTDTQYF. The CDR3 region has the DNA TGTGCCAGCAGCGACCAGGGGGGATTCACAGATACGCAGTATTTT.

The chain employs TRBV12-3 or TRBV12-4 and TRBJ2-5; D is ambiguous. V lost 6 bases and J lost 2, with 10 bases in between. This CDR3 has 13 amino acids. CDR3 nucleotides: TGTGCCAGCAGGCCCGATTTTCAAGAGACCCAGTACTTC. Its protein is CASRPDFQETQYF.

This clonotype was found a few times. This rearrangement joins TRBV24-1 to TRBJ2-1, with D hard to call. V was cut by 5 bases and J by 8 bases, with 12 bases left in between. The CDR3 is 13 amino acids. Germline CDR1 KGHDR, CDR2 SFDVKD. CDR3 sequence reads: CATSVGSSYEQFF. For the CDR3, the DNA is TGTGCCACCAGTGTTGGCAGTTCGTATGAGCAGTTCTTC.